Following are 18 T cell receptor beta chains from one sample sequenced in a study of blood T cell repertoires in COVID-19. This table comes from immunoSEQ multiplex PCR, and its TCRdb copy is limited to in-frame clones, with some not included. The table records approximately 93,000 clones, 72% of them present only once. The specimen was peripheral blood. The receptors were sampled from a woman aged 80 or over with acute or convalescent COVID-19.

This clone appeared a few times. The V gene is TRBV12-2, the J gene TRBJ1-6; the D segment call TRBD1 is taken from the table without a DNA check. TRBV12-2 is an annotated pseudogene. CDR3 length: 11 residues. The CDR3 sequence is CASRPQGALHF. The CDR3 coding sequence is TGTGCAAGTCGCCCCCAGGGGGCCCTCCACTTT.

The sample holds many counts of this clone. The chain employs TRBV6-1 and TRBJ2-1, with 9 bases fitting TRBD1. Unmatched junction bases numbered 7, after V lost 0 bases and J lost 7 bases. The germline gives CDR1 MNHNS, CDR2 SASEGT. This CDR3 spans 16 amino acids. The CDR3 loop reads CASSEAQGAFGNEQFF. The CDR3 region has the DNA TGTGCCAGCAGTGAAGCACAGGGGGCTTTTGGGAATGAGCAGTTCTTC.

The chain links TRBV7-2 to TRBJ1-6; D ambiguous. V was clipped by 8 bases and J by 0 bases, with 5 bases between them. The CDR3 sequence is 13 residues long. The V gene's germline CDR1 is SGHTA and CDR2 FQGNSA. The CDR3 DNA reads TGTGCCAGCCGACTCTCCTATAATTCACCCCTCCACTTT. Protein sequence: CASRLSYNSPLHF.

This sequence joins TRBV6-6 and TRBJ1-2; 7 bases line up with TRBD1. CDR3 length equals 15 residues. CDR1 and CDR2 (germline): MNHNY, SVGAGI (reference sequence). The ends lost 8 bases at V and 4 bases at J; junction bases unmatched: 13. The CDR3 DNA follows: TGTGCCAGCTTCACTCCTCGGGGACAGAGCTATGGCTACACCTTC. Translated: CASFTPRGQSYGYTF.

J is TRBJ1-4 and V is TRBV5-5; no definite D call. CDR1 is SGHKS, CDR2 YYEKEE, per germline (reference sequence). Trimming took off 7 bases at V and 8 bases at J, with 12 bases between the two ends. The CDR3 extends over 12 amino acids. The CDR3 DNA is TGTGCCAGCGGGGAAGCGGGAGAAAAACTGTTTTTT. Amino acid sequence: CASGEAGEKLFF.

The chain uses TRBV9 and TRBJ1-2; 9 bases map to TRBD1. The CDR3 has 15 amino acids. CDR1 and CDR2 from the germline V gene are SGDLS and YYNGEE. The V gene end was trimmed by 0 bases and the J gene end by 7 bases; junction bases not matched to a gene: 7. The CDR3 loop reads CASSVVRTGDLGYTF. The CDR3 DNA reads as TGTGCCAGCAGCGTAGTTAGGACAGGGGATCTTGGCTACACCTTC.

This chain's CDR3 is CASSPPRRGGPEQFF. The CDR3 DNA reads TGTGCCAGCAGCCCACCGCGGCGGGGTGGCCCTGAGCAGTTCTTC. The chain is built from TRBV3-1 (or the pseudogene TRBV3-2) and TRBJ2-1; perhaps TRBD2 as D (6 bases). Trimming left V 4 bases short and J 9 bases short, with 19 bases between. In germline, CDR1 is LGHDT, CDR2 YNNKEL (reference sequence). This CDR3 has 15 residues.

The chain has TRBV29-1 and TRBJ1-2, with 12 bases identical to TRBD1. Germline V gives CDR1 SQVTM, CDR2 ANQGSEA. The CDR3 totals 12 residues. CDR3 nucleotides: TGCAGGGGACAGGGGGCGCTTCTTGGCTACACCTTC. Protein sequence: CRGQGALLGYTF.

The chain couples TRBV4-2 to TRBJ1-5; TRBD1 agrees at 11 bases. V lost 4 bases to trimming and J lost 6 bases; unmatched junction nucleotides: 2. Germline values: CDR1 LGHNA, CDR2 YNFKEQ. The CDR3 has 14 residues. CDR3 region: CASSLGTGGQPQHF. The CDR3 coding sequence is TGTGCCAGCAGCCTTGGGACAGGGGGTCAGCCCCAGCATTTT.

The rearrangement joins TRBV4-1 to TRBJ1-2, with TRBD1 identical over 10 bases. Trimming took 5 bases from V and 7 from J; bases not matched to a gene: 10. CDR3 size: 15 residues. CDR1 MGHRA and CDR2 YSYEKL come from the germline V gene. This CDR3 is CASSFLTGGSIGYTF. The CDR3 bases are TGCGCCAGCAGCTTTCTGACAGGGGGCTCTATTGGCTACACCTTC.

The chain is built from TRBV5-6 and TRBJ1-2, with D possibly matching TRBD1 (6 bases). The CDR3 covers 15 residues. V was pared by 0 bases and J by 5 bases, with 14 bases between. Germline V gene data show CDR1 as SGHDT and CDR2 as YYEEEE. In DNA form, the CDR3 reads TGTGCCAGCAGCTTGGGCGTCGGACAGCTGTATGGCTACACCTTC. It is translated as CASSLGVGQLYGYTF. The full variable domain, its missing parts supplied by reference TRBV5-6 and TRBJ1-2, is DAGVTQSPTHLIKTRGQQVTLRCSPKSGHDTVSWYQQALGQGPQFIFQYYEEEERQRGNFPDRFSGHQFPNYSSELNVNALLLGDSALYLCASSLGVGQLYGYTFGSGTRLTVV.

The V call is TRBV19, the J call TRBJ1-1; TRBD1 aligns across 12 bases. The CDR3 has 15 amino acids. Germline CDR1 and CDR2: LNHDA and SQIVND (reference sequence). After removal of 6 bases from V and 1 base from J, the junction contained 3 bases not matched to a gene. This chain's CDR3 is CASRGQGASNTEAFF. DNA for the CDR3: TGTGCCAGTAGGGGACAGGGGGCGTCGAACACTGAAGCTTTCTTT.

The chain recombines TRBV27 with TRBJ1-5; 7 nucleotides agree with TRBD1. The germline gives CDR1 MNHEY, CDR2 SMNVEV (reference sequence). J lost 3 bases, V lost 5 bases, and 10 bases had no gene match. The CDR3 is 16 amino acids. The CDR3 DNA reads TGTGCCAGCAGTCCACAGACAGGGAACAACAATCAGCCCCAGCATTTT. Translated, it gives CASSPQTGNNNQPQHF.

This clone was observed a handful of times. The J gene is TRBJ1-4, the V gene TRBV3-1 (or the pseudogene TRBV3-2), with D possibly matching TRBD1 (5 bases). The CDR3 has 12 amino acids. Germline lookup yields CDR1 LGHDT and CDR2 YNNKEL (reference sequence). The V end was cut by 3 bases, the J end by 7 bases, with 6 bases between. The CDR3 sequence is CASSQGGEKLFF. In nucleotides, the CDR3 is TGTGCCAGCAGCCAGGGGGGTGAAAAACTGTTTTTT.

The chain couples TRBV19 to TRBJ2-1; 12 bases are shared with TRBD2. CDR3 length equals 14 residues. Germline V gene data show CDR1 as LNHDA and CDR2 as SQIVND (reference sequence). V shed 7 bases, J shed 8 bases, and the junction held 6 bases outside the gene matches. This chain's CDR3 is CASTLAGGKYEQFF. As DNA, the CDR3 is TGTGCCAGTACACTAGCGGGGGGAAAGTATGAGCAGTTCTTC.

The V call is TRBV4-3, the J call TRBJ1-1; the match to TRBD1 covers 7 bases. The CDR3 spans 16 residues. Germline loops: CDR1 LGHNA, CDR2 YSLEER. Losses at the gene ends were 0 bases for V and 5 bases for J; bases not matched to a gene: 9. The CDR3 spells CASSQEYRGWETEAFF. CDR3 bases: TGCGCCAGCAGCCAAGAATACAGGGGATGGGAAACTGAAGCTTTCTTT.

J is TRBJ2-3 and V is TRBV18, with TRBD2 matching over 12 bases. Looked up from germline, CDR1 is KGHSH and CDR2 is LQKENI. V shed 6 bases, J shed 0 bases, and the junction held 4 bases outside the gene matches. This CDR3 has 16 residues. The CDR3 nucleotides are TGTGCCAGCTCGTATACTAGCGGGGGGAGCACAGATACGCAGTATTTT. Residues: CASSYTSGGSTDTQYF.

At least ten counts were recorded for this clone. The chain employs TRBV5-1 and TRBJ2-6; 7 positions agree with TRBD1. CDR3 size: 15 residues. The V gene end was trimmed by 6 bases and the J gene end by 0 bases; junction bases not matched to a gene: 3. The germline gives CDR1 SGHRS, CDR2 YFSETQ. CDR3 in DNA: TGCGCCAGCAAGACAGGGAGCTCTGGGGCCAACGTCCTGACTTTC. Translated: CASKTGSSGANVLTF.